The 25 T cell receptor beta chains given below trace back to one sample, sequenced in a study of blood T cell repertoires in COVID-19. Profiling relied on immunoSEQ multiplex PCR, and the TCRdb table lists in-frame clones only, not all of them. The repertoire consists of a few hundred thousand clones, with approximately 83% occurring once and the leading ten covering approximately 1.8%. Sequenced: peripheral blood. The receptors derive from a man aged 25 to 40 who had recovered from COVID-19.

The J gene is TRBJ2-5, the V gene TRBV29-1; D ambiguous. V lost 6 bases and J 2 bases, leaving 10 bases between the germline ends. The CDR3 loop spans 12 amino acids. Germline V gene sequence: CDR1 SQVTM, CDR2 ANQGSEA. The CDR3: CSVQGVQETQYF. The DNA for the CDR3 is TGCAGCGTGCAAGGAGTACAAGAGACCCAGTACTTC. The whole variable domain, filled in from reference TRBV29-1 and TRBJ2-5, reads SAVISQKPSRDICQRGTSLTIQCQVDSQVTMMFWYRQQPGQSLTLIATANQGSEATYESGFVIDKFPISRPNLTFSTLTVSNMSPEDSSIYLCSVQGVQETQYFGPGTRLLVL.

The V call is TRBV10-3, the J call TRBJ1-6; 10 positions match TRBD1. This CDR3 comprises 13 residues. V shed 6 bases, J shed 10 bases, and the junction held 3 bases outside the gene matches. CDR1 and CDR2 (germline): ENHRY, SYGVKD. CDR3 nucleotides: TGTGCCATCAGGGGGACAGGGGAATCACCCCTCCACTTT. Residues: CAIRGTGESPLHF.

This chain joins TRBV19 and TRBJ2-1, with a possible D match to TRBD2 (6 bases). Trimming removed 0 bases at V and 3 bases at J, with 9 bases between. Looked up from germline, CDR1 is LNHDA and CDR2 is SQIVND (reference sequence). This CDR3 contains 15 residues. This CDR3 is CASSIDGRIYNEQFF. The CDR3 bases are TGTGCCAGTAGTATAGATGGGAGGATCTACAATGAGCAGTTCTTC.

The CDR3 DNA follows: TGCGCCAGCAGCTTGGATCGGGGGTCCTACGCTTTCTTT. Translation: CASSLDRGSYAFF. The genes are TRBV5-1 and TRBJ1-1; D perhaps matches TRBD1 (5 bases). Deletions cut 0 bases from V and 11 bases from J, with 14 bases between. The CDR3 length is 13 residues. The germline gives CDR1 SGHRS, CDR2 YFSETQ.

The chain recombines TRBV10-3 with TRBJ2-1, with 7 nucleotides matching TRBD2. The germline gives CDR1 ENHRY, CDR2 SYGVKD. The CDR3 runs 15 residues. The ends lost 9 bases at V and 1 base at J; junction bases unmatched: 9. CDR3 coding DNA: TGTGCCATTACCGACTCGGGAGGTTCCTACAATGAGCAGTTCTTC. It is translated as CAITDSGGSYNEQFF.

CDR3 nucleotides: TGTGCCAGCAGCAGGGACAGCCTAGAAGTCTACGAGCAGTACGTC. Its translation is CASSRDSLEVYEQYV. The chain recombines TRBV21-1 with TRBJ2-7; the listed D gene, TRBD1, was not tested against the DNA. TRBV21-1 is a pseudogene segment. There are 15 residues in the CDR3.

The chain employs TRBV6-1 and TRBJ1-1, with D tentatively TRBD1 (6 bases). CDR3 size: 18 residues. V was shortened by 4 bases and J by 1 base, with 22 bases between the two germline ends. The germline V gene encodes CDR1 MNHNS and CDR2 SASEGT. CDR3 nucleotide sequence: TGTGCCAGCAGTGGTCCCCTCTACACAGGGTCTCAGAACACTGAAGCTTTCTTT. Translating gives CASSGPLYTGSQNTEAFF.

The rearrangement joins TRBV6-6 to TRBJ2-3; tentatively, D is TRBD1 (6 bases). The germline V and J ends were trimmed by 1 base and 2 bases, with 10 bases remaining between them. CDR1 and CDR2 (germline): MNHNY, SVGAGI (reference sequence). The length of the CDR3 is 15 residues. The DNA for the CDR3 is TGTGCCAGCAGTTACTTCGGGACACCCACAGATACGCAGTATTTT. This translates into CASSYFGTPTDTQYF.

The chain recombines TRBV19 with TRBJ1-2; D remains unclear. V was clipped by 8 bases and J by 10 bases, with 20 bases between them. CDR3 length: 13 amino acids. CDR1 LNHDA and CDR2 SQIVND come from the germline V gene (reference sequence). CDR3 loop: CASHPGGFVHYTF. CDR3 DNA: TGTGCCAGTCACCCGGGAGGTTTCGTTCACTACACCTTC.

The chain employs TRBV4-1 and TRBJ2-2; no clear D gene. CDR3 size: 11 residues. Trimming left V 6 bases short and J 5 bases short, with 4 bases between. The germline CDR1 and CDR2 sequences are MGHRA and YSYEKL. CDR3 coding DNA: TGCGCCAGCAGGGAGACCGGGGAGCTGTTTTTT. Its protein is CASRETGELFF.

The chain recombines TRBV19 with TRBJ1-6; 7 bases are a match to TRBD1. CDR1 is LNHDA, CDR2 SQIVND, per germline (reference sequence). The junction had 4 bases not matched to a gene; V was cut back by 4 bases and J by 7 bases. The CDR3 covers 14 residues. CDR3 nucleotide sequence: TGTGCCAGTAGTACAACAGGGGAGAATTCACCCCTCCACTTT. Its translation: CASSTTGENSPLHF.

The CDR3 nucleotides are TGTGCCAGCAGTTTATCGCGACAAACCCTTTGGTATGGCTACACCTTC. Its protein product is CASSLSRQTLWYGYTF. The chain couples TRBV28 to TRBJ1-2; unclear D gene. The V and J ends lost 1 base and 5 bases respectively, with 17 bases between them. Germline-derived CDR1 and CDR2 are MDHEN and SYDVKM. The CDR3 covers 16 residues.

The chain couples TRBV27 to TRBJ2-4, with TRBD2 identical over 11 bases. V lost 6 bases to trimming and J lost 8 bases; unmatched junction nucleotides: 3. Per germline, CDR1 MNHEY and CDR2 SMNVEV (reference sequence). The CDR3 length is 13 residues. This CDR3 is CASRIAGGDIQYF. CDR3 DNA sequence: TGTGCCAGCAGAATAGCGGGGGGGGACATTCAGTACTTC.

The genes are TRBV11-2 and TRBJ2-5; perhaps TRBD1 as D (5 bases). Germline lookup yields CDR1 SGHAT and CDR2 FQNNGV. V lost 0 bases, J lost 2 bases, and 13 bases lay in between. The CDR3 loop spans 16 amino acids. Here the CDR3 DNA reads TGTGCCAGCAGCTTAGAGACAGCCGAGGATCAAGAGACCCAGTACTTC. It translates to CASSLETAEDQETQYF.

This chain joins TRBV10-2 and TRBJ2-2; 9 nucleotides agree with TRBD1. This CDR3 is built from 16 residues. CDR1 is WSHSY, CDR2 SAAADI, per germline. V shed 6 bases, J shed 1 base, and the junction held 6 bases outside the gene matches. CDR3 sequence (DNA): TGCGCCAGCAGGAACTCGGGACAGGGGAACACCGGGGAGCTGTTTTTT. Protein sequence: CASRNSGQGNTGELFF.

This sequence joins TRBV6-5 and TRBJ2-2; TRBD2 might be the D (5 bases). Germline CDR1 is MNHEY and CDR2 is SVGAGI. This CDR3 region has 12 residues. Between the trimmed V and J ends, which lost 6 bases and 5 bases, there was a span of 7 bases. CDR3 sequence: CASRPGTGELFF. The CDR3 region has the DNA TGTGCCAGCAGACCGGGGACCGGGGAGCTGTTTTTT.

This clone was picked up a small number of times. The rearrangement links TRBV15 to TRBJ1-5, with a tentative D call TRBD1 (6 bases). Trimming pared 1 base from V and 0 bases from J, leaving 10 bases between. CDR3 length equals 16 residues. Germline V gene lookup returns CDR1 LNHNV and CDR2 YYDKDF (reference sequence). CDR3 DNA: TGTGCCACCAGCAGAGGGGGGGGCGTTAGCAATCAGCCCCAGCATTTT. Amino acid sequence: CATSRGGGVSNQPQHF. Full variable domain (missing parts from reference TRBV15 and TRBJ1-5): DAMVIQNPRYQVTQFGKPVTLSCSQTLNHNVMYWYQQKSSQAPKLLFHYYDKDFNNEADTPDNFQSRRPNTSFCFLDIRSPGLGDTAMYLCATSRGGGVSNQPQHFGDGTRLSIL.

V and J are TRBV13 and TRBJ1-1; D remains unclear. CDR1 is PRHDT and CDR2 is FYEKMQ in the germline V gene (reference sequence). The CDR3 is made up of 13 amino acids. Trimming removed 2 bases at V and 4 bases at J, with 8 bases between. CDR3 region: CASSLSGSTEAFF. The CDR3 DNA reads TGTGCCAGCAGCTTATCGGGGAGCACTGAAGCTTTCTTT.

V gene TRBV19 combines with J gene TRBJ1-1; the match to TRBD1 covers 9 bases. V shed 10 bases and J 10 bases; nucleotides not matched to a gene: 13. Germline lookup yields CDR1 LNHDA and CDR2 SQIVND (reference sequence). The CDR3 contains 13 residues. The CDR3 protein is CATKDGTGFLAFF. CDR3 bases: TGTGCCACTAAGGACGGGACAGGGTTTCTAGCTTTCTTT.

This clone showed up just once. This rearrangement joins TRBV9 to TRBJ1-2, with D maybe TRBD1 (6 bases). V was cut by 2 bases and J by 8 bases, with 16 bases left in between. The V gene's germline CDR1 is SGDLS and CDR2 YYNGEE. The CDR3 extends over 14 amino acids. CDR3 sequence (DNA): TGTGCCAGCAGCGTCGCCGGGGGGGCCTACGGCTACACCTTC. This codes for CASSVAGGAYGYTF.

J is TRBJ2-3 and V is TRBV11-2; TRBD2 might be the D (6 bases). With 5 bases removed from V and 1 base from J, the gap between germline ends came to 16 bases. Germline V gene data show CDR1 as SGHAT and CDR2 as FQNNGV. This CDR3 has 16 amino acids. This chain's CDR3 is CASSPILTGGTDTQYF. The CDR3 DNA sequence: TGTGCCAGCAGCCCCATTCTCACGGGGGGCACAGATACGCAGTATTTT.

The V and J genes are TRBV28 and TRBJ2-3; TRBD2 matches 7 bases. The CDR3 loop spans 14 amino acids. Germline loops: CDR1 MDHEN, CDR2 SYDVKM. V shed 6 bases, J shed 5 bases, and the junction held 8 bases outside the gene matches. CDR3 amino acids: CASSHGLEGDTQYF. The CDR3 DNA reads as TGTGCCAGCAGCCACGGACTAGAGGGAGATACGCAGTATTTT.

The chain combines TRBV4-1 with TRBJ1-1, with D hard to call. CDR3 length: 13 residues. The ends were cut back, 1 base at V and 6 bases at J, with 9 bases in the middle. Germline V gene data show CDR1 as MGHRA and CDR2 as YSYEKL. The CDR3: CASSQALLAEAFF. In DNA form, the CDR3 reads TGCGCCAGCAGCCAAGCTCTACTAGCTGAAGCTTTCTTT.

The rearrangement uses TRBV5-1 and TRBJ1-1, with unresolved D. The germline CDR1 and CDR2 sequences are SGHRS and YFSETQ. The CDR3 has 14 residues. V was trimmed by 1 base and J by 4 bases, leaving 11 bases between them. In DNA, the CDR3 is TGCGCCAGCAGCTTGTTAGAGGGAGGCACTGAAGCTTTCTTT. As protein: CASSLLEGGTEAFF.

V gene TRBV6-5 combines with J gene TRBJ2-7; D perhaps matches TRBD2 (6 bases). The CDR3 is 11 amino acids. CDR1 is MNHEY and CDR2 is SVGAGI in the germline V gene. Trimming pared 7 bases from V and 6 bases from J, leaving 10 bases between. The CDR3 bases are TGTGCCAGCAAAAAGGAGGGCGAGCAGTACGTC. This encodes CASKKEGEQYV.